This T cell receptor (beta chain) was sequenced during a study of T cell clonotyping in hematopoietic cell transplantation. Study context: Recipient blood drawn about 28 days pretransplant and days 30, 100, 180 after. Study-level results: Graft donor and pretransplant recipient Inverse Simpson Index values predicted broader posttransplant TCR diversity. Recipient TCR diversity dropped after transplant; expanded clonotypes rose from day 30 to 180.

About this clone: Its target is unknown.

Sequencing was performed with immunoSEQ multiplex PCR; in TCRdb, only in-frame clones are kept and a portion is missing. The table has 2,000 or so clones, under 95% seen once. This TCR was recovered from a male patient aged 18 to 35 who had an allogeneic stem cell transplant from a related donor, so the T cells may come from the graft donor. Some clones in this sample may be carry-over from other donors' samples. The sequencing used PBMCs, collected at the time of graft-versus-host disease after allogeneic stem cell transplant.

CDR3 sequence reads: CASSPSHTGSYNEQFF. In nucleotides, the CDR3 is TGTGCCAGCAGCCCTTCCCATACAGGGTCCTACAATGAGCAGTTCTTC. The V and J genes are TRBV5-5 and TRBJ2-1; a possible D gene is TRBD1 (6 bases). Germline values: CDR1 SGHKS, CDR2 YYEKEE (reference sequence). This CDR3 has 16 amino acids. V was pared by 4 bases and J by 1 base, with 15 bases between.